This T cell receptor (beta chain) was recovered during a study of cytomegalovirus exposure and HLA in healthy donors. Study context: A prior analysis found around 110 million unique TCR beta sequences from 150 million to 200 million T cells. Broader study findings: In vitro checks showed that three CMV-associated chains really do target CMV antigens.

Comment on this clone: Its antigen is as yet unknown.

The CDR3 spans 14 residues. Germline V lookup: CDR1 SEHNR, CDR2 FQNEAQ (reference sequence). Trimming pared 4 bases from V and 6 bases from J, leaving 16 bases between. Both 60 Vbeta primers and 13 Jbeta primers went into the PCR. Generated by immunoSEQ multiplex PCR, the TCRdb table keeps only in-frame clones and is missing some. The specimen's table records tens of thousands of clones. The origin of this receptor is a woman aged 40 to 50 in good health and CMV-seropositive. This chain uses TRBV7-9 with TRBJ2-7; TRBD1 is a possible D gene (5 bases). Sequenced: PBMCs. The CDR3 sequence: CASSSPGQPLEQYF. CDR3 DNA: TGTGCCAGCAGCTCTCCCGGACAACCCCTCGAGCAGTACTTC. The full variable domain, rest sourced from reference TRBV7-9 and TRBJ2-7, is DTGVSQNPRHKITKRGQNVTFRCDPISEHNRLYWYRQTLGQGPEFLTYFQNEAQLEKSRLLSDRFSAERPKGSFSTLEIQRTEQGDSAMYLCASSSPGQPLEQYFGPGTRLTVT.